This section outlines one T cell receptor beta chain sequence together with its context. The data are from a study of OX40 agonist ivuxolimab in advanced cancers. Assay used: immunoSEQ multiplex PCR; TCRdb lists only in-frame clones, some missing. The top ten hold 0.55% to 0.8% of the sample, which has about 62,000 clones, 92% seen once. This sequence originates from an adult with an advanced solid tumor such as melanoma, head and neck, liver or kidney cancer. The specimen was CD4+ or CD8+ T cells sorted from blood, collected in a trial of the OX40 agonist ivuxolimab.

DNA for the CDR3: TGTGCCAGCAGCTACCGGGACAGCAACACTGAAGCTTTCTTT. Protein sequence: CASSYRDSNTEAFF. The chain employs TRBV6-5 and TRBJ1-1, with TRBD1 identical over 7 bases. J gave up 2 bases and V 6 bases, and 6 bases lay outside the gene matches. Germline CDR1 reads MNHEY; CDR2 reads SVGAGI. This CDR3 is 14 amino acids long.